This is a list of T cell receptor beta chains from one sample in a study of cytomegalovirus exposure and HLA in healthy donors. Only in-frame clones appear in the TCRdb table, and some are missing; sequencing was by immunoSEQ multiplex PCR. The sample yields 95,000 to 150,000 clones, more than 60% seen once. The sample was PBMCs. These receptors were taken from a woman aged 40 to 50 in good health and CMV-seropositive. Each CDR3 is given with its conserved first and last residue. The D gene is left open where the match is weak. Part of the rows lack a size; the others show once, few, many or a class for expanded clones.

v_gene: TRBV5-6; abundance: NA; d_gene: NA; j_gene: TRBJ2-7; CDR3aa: CASSSGQTWESYEQYF; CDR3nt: TGTGCCAGCAGCTCAGGACAGACCTGGGAGTCCTACGAGCAGTACTTC
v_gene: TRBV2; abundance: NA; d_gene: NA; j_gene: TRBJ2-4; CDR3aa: CASSEGQGNLAKNIQYF; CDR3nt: TGTGCCAGCAGTGAAGGGCAGGGAAATTTAGCCAAAAACATTCAGTACTTC
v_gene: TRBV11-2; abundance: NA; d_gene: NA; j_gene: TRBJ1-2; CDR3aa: CASSMTGYGYTF; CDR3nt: TGTGCCAGCAGCATGACAGGTTACGGCTACACCTTC
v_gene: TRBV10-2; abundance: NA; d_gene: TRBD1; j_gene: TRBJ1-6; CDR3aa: CASSLSQRDRALHF; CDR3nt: TGCGCCAGCAGTCTATCCCAAAGGGACAGGGCCCTCCACTTT
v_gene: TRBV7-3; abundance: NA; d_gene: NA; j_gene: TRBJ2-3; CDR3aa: CASSSRTGEDTQYF; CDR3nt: TGTGCCAGCAGCTCCCGTACCGGAGAGGATACGCAGTATTTT
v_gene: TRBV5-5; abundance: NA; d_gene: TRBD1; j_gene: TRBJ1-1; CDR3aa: CASLQGENTEAFF; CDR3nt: TGTGCCAGCTTACAGGGGGAGAACACTGAAGCTTTCTTT
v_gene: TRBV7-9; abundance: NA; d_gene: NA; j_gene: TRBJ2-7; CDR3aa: CASSLVRASSYEQYF; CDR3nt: TGTGCCAGCAGCTTAGTCAGGGCCTCCTCCTACGAGCAGTACTTC
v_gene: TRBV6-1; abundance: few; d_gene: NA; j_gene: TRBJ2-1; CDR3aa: CASSGPNRGNNEQFF; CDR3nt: TGTGCCAGCAGTGGTCCTAATAGGGGGAATAATGAGCAGTTCTTC
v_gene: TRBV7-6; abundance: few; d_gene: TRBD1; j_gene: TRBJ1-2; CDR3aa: CASSKGGQVLRSYTF; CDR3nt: TGTGCCAGCAGCAAAGGGGGACAGGTTCTTCGTAGCTACACCTTC
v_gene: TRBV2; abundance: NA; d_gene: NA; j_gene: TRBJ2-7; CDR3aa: CASSYGDLSSYEQYF; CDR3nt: TGTGCCAGCAGTTACGGGGATTTGAGCTCCTACGAGCAGTACTTC
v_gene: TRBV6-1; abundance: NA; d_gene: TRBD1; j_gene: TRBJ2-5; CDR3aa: CASIETGATQYF; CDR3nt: TGTGCCAGCATTGAGACAGGGGCGACCCAGTACTTC
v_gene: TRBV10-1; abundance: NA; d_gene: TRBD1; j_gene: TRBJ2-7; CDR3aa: CASSEPGQGDEQYF; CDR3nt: TGCGCCAGCAGTGAGCCGGGACAGGGTGACGAGCAGTACTTC
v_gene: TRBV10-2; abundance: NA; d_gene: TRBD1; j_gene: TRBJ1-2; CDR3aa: CASSETQTGNGYTF; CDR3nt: TGCGCCAGCAGTGAGACCCAGACAGGGAACGGCTACACCTTC
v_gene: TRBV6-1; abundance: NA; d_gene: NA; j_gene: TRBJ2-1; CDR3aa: CASSEVRGGNNEQFF; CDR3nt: TGTGCCAGCAGTGAAGTGAGGGGGGGTAACAATGAGCAGTTCTTC
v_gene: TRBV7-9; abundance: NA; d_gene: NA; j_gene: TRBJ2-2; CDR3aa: CASSLDNSNAGELFF; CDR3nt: TGTGCCAGCAGCTTGGACAATTCTAACGCCGGGGAGCTGTTTTTT
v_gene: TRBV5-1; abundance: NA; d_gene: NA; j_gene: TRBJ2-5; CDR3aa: CASSLAQGKTQYF; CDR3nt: TGCGCCAGCAGCTTGGCACAGGGAAAGACCCAGTACTTC
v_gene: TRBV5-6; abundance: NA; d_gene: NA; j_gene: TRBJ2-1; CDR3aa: CASSLAGGLVANEQFF; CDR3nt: TGTGCCAGCAGCTTGGCAGGGGGACTAGTCGCGAATGAGCAGTTCTTC
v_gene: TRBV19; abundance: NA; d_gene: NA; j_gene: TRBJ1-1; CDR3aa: CASSIEVSAGHEAFF; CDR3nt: TGTGCCAGTAGTATAGAGGTCTCGGCAGGGCATGAAGCTTTCTTT
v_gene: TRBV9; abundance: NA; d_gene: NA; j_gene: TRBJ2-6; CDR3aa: CASSITAGLDGANVLTF; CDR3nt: TGTGCCAGCAGCATCACGGCGGGGTTGGATGGGGCCAACGTCCTGACTTTC
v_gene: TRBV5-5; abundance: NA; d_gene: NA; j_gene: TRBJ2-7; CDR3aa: CASSPEARRREQYF; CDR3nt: TGTGCCAGCAGCCCTGAGGCCCGGCGTCGCGAGCAGTACTTC
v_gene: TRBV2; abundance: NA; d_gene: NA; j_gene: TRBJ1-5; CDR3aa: CASRREVYSNQPQHF; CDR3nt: TGTGCCAGCAGACGGGAAGTGTATAGCAATCAGCCCCAGCATTTT
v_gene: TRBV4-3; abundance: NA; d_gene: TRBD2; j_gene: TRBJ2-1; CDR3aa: CASSQEPGTSGRSYNEQFF; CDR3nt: TGCGCCAGCAGCCAAGAACCCGGGACTAGCGGGAGATCCTACAATGAGCAGTTCTTC
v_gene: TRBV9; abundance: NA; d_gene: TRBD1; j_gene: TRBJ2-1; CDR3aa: CASSVDTGAYNEQFF; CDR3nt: TGTGCCAGCAGCGTAGATACAGGGGCCTACAATGAGCAGTTCTTC
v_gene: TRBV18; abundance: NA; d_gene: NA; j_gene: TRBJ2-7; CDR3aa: CASSRSGEDSYEQYF; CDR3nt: TGTGCCAGCTCACGTTCTGGGGAGGACTCCTACGAGCAGTACTTC
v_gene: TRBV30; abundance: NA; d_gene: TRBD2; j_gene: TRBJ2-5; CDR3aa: CAWSIPGRVAGVGETQYF; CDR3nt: TGTGCCTGGAGTATTCCAGGGAGGGTAGCGGGAGTGGGAGAGACCCAGTACTTC
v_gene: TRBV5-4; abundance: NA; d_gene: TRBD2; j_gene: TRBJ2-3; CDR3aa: CASSLAGGPTDTQYF; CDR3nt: TGTGCCAGCAGCTTGGCGGGAGGGCCCACAGATACGCAGTATTTT
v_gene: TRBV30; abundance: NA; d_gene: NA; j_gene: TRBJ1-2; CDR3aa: CARGSSGGYTF; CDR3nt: TGTGCCAGAGGTAGCTCCGGGGGCTACACCTTC
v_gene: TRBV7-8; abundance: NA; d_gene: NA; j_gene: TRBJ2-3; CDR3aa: CASSHGTRATDTQYF; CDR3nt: TGTGCCAGCAGCCACGGTACTAGAGCCACAGATACGCAGTATTTT
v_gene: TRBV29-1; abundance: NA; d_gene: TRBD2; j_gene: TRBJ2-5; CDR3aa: CSVGREGPGETQYF; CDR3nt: TGCAGCGTTGGCCGGGAGGGCCCTGGAGAGACCCAGTACTTC
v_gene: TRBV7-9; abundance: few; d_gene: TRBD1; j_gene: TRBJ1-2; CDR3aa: CASSHPGGSGYTF; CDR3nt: TGTGCCAGCAGCCACCCAGGGGGAAGTGGCTACACCTTC
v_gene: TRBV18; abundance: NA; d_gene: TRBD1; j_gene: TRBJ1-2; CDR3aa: CASSLRDRGEGYTF; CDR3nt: TGTGCCAGCTCCCTCCGGGACAGGGGGGAAGGCTACACCTTC
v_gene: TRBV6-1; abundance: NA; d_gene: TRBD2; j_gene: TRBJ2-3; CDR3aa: CASSEGASGFRTDTQYF; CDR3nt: TGTGCCAGCAGTGAAGGGGCTAGCGGGTTCCGCACAGATACGCAGTATTTT
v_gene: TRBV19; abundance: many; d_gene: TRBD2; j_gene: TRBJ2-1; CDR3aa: CASSATSGGFNEQFF; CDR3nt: TGTGCCAGTAGCGCCACTAGCGGGGGGTTCAATGAGCAGTTCTTC
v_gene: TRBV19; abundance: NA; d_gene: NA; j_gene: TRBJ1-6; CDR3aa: CASTPGGFGHSPLHF; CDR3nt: TGTGCCAGTACTCCCGGAGGATTCGGCCATTCACCCCTCCACTTT
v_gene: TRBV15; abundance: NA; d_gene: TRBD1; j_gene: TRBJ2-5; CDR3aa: CATSPDRGQETQYF; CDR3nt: TGTGCCACCAGCCCGGACAGGGGCCAAGAGACCCAGTACTTC
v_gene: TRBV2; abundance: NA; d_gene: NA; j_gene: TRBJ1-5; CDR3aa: CASSGGGGRSNQPQHF; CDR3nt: TGTGCCAGCAGTGGTGGGGGGGGCAGGAGCAATCAGCCCCAGCATTTT
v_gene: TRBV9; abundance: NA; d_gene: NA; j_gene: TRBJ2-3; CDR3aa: CASSSNIRGITDTQYF; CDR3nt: TGTGCCAGCAGCTCCAACATCAGAGGTATCACAGATACGCAGTATTTT
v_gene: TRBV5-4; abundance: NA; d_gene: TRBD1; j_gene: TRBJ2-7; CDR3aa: CASSLATPGTGGYEQYF; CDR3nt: TGTGCCAGCAGCTTGGCCACGCCCGGGACAGGGGGATACGAGCAGTACTTC
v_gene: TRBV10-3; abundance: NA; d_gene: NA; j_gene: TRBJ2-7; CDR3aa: CAISESKAGSGTSYEQYF; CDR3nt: TGTGCCATCAGTGAGTCCAAGGCGGGCAGCGGAACATCCTACGAGCAGTACTTC
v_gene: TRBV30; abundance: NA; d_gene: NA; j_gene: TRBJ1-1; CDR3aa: CAWSVMRQTLNTEAFF; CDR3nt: TGTGCCTGGAGTGTAATGAGGCAGACCCTGAACACTGAAGCTTTCTTT
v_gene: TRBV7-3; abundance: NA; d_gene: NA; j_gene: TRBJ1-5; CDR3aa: CASSLTPGGGQPQHF; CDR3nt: TGTGCCAGCAGCCTTACCCCCGGGGGTGGTCAGCCCCAGCATTTT
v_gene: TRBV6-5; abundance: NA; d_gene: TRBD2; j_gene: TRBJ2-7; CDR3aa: CASSLWTSAISYEQYF; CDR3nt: TGTGCCAGCAGTTTATGGACTAGCGCGATATCCTACGAGCAGTACTTC
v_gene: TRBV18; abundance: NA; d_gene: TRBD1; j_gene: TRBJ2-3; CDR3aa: CASSPRLQGRSTDTQYF; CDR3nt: TGTGCCAGCTCACCGCGCCTACAGGGGAGAAGCACAGATACGCAGTATTTT
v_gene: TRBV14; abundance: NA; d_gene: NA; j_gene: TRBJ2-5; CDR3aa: CASSQVGSGIRVQETQYF; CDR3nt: TGTGCCAGCAGCCAAGTTGGATCGGGGATACGAGTCCAAGAGACCCAGTACTTC
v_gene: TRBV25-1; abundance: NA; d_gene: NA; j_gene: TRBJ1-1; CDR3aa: CASTRMRGGENTEAFF; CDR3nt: TGTGCCAGCACCCGAATGAGAGGAGGGGAAAACACTGAAGCTTTCTTT